One and the same sample provided the 15 T cell receptor beta chains below, sequenced in a study of T cell repertoires in cytomegalovirus infection. Via MiXCR, TCRdb re-called the reads, giving one row per CDR3 protein. The sample carries some 180,000 distinct CDR3 sequences, less than 9.5% recorded once. Material: PBMCs. These receptors were taken from a human donor in good health (CMV status not recorded). Some clones in this sample may be carry-over from other donors' samples.

This clonotype was seen a single time. The junction differs from germline at one of its ends, possibly a read error. The chain employs TRBV6-2 or TRBV6-3 and TRBJ2-2; the match to TRBD2 covers 10 bases. This CDR3 is 15 amino acids long. In germline, CDR1 is MNHEY, CDR2 SVGEGT. This CDR3 reads CSSSWTSGRSGELFF. The CDR3 DNA reads as TGTTCCAGCAGTTGGACTAGCGGAAGGTCCGGGGAGCTGTTTTTT.

This clonotype has at least ten counts. V and J are TRBV7-2 and TRBJ2-4, with a possible D match to TRBD1 (6 bases). This CDR3 has 15 amino acids. Germline CDR1 is SGHTA and CDR2 is FQGNSA. V was cut by 3 bases and J by 1 base, with 10 bases left in between. For the CDR3, the DNA is TGTGCCAGCAGCTTCCTAGGACAGGCCAAAAACATTCAGTACTTC. It translates to CASSFLGQAKNIQYF.

Points on this clonotype: This may arise from a read error, as a much more abundant clone is one base away. The rearrangement links TRBV20-1 to TRBJ2-5, with 9 positions matching TRBD2. Per the germline V gene, CDR1 is DFQATT and CDR2 is SNEGSKA (reference sequence). The CDR3 runs 15 residues. The CDR3, as DNA: TGCAGTGCTAGAGGGTCTAGCGGGATCTGGGAGACCCTGTACTTC. Amino acid sequence: CSARGSSGIWETLYF.

There are a few counts of this clonotype. The chain joins TRBV20-1 to TRBJ2-7; TRBD1 matches 9 bases. This CDR3 is built from 13 residues. With V trimmed by 3 bases and J by 5 bases, 5 bases remained unmatched. Germline values: CDR1 DFQATT, CDR2 SNEGSKA (reference sequence). CDR3 protein: CSASGDRANEQYF. As DNA, the CDR3 is TGCAGTGCTAGTGGGGACAGGGCGAACGAGCAGTACTTC.

Only a few counts were recorded for this clonotype. The chain recombines TRBV29-1 with TRBJ1-2; 10 positions agree with TRBD1. The CDR3 runs 15 residues. V shed 5 bases, J shed 7 bases, and the junction held 13 bases outside the gene matches. The germline V gene has CDR1 SQVTM and CDR2 ANQGSEA. The CDR3 nucleotides read TGCAGCGTTATTCCCCCGGGACAGGGGAAAGGTGGCTACACCTTC. Its translation is CSVIPPGQGKGGYTF.

This clonotype has only a few counts. The chain recombines TRBV20-1 with TRBJ2-7; 9 positions match TRBD2. CDR3 length: 15 amino acids. CDR1 and CDR2 from the germline V gene are DFQATT and SNEGSKA (reference sequence). V lost 3 bases to trimming and J lost 2 bases; unmatched junction nucleotides: 8. CDR3 coding DNA: TGCAGTGCTAGTAGGCTAGCGGGGAGTGCCTACGAGCAGTACTTC. It codes for CSASRLAGSAYEQYF.

This clonotype was counted at least ten times. The genes are TRBV7-6 and TRBJ1-2; D not certain. CDR1 and CDR2 from the germline V gene are SGHVS and FNYEAQ. Trimming removed 3 bases from V and 5 bases from J, with 13 bases in between. There are 14 residues in the CDR3. The CDR3 protein is CASSFSDNSYGYTF. Written as DNA, the CDR3 is TGTGCCAGCAGCTTCTCCGACAACTCGTATGGCTACACCTTC.

The sample holds a few counts of this clonotype. The V gene is TRBV28, the J gene TRBJ1-4; D is perhaps TRBD1 (6 bases). The V gene lost 5 bases and the J gene lost 7 bases, with 20 bases spanning the gap. This CDR3 is built from 16 residues. Germline CDR1 is MDHEN and CDR2 is SYDVKM. The DNA for the CDR3 is TGTGCCAGCAGTGTTGTCTCGGGACAAGGCCTTGAAAAACTGTTTTTT. As protein: CASSVVSGQGLEKLFF.

This clonotype was seen ten or more times. The V gene is TRBV28, the J gene TRBJ2-1; 7 nucleotides match TRBD2. CDR1 is MDHEN and CDR2 is SYDVKM in the germline V gene. V gave up 7 bases and J gave up 3 bases; unmatched junction bases: 12. This CDR3 is 16 amino acids long. The CDR3 is CASKASGKESYNEQFF. In DNA, the CDR3 is TGTGCCAGCAAGGCCAGCGGGAAGGAGAGCTACAATGAGCAGTTCTTC.

The chain joins TRBV5-8 to TRBJ2-1, with TRBD2 as a possible D gene (5 bases). V lost 5 bases and J lost 4, with 22 bases in between. This CDR3 spans 17 amino acids. Germline assignment: CDR1 SGHTS and CDR2 YDEGEE. The CDR3 is CASRFEIGGGRYNEQFF. CDR3 coding DNA: TGTGCCAGCAGATTTGAGATCGGAGGTGGCCGGTACAATGAGCAGTTCTTC.

This clonotype has a count of ten or more. The chain carries TRBV7-2 and TRBJ2-7, with D maybe TRBD1 (5 bases). Germline V gives CDR1 SGHTA, CDR2 FQGNSA. This CDR3 is 15 amino acids long. V lost 2 bases, J lost 1 base, and 12 bases lay in between. As DNA, the CDR3 is TGTGCCAGCAGCTTAAGGCAGGGTGAATCCTACGAGCAGTACTTC. Amino acids: CASSLRQGESYEQYF. The full variable domain, in which reference TRBV7-2 and TRBJ2-7 provide the parts outside the CDR3, is GAGVSQSPSNKVTEKGKDVELRCDPISGHTALYWYRQSLGQGLEFLIYFQGNSAPDKSGLPSDRFSAERTGGSVSTLTIQRTQQEDSAVYLCASSLRQGESYEQYFGPGTRLTVT.

This clonotype was detected many times. V and J are TRBV7-2 and TRBJ1-4; TRBD1 might be the D (5 bases). Germline V gives CDR1 SGHTA, CDR2 FQGNSA. Trimming left V 1 base short and J 6 bases short, with 12 bases between. CDR3 length: 15 amino acids. The CDR3 is CASSLGGAPHEKLFF. DNA of the CDR3: TGTGCCAGCAGCTTAGGTGGGGCCCCGCATGAAAAACTGTTTTTT. Using reference TRBV7-2 and TRBJ1-4 for the parts outside the CDR3, the full variable domain is GAGVSQSPSNKVTEKGKDVELRCDPISGHTALYWYRQSLGQGLEFLIYFQGNSAPDKSGLPSDRFSAERTGGSVSTLTIQRTQQEDSAVYLCASSLGGAPHEKLFFGSGTQLSVL.

This clonotype was seen repeatedly, ten times or more. The chain links TRBV15 to TRBJ1-1; 9 bases are a match to TRBD1. Germline trimming cut 3 bases from V and 4 bases from J; bases unmatched to any gene: 12. This CDR3 region has 17 residues. Germline assignment: CDR1 LNHNV and CDR2 YYDKDF (reference sequence). CDR3 amino acids: CATSSEQGARAGTEAFF. Written as DNA, the CDR3 is TGTGCCACCAGCAGTGAACAGGGGGCGAGGGCGGGCACTGAAGCTTTCTTT.

This clonotype was picked up many times. The V call is TRBV6-1, the J call TRBJ1-3, with a weak D call TRBD1 (5 bases). CDR3 size: 15 residues. Germline CDR1 MNHNS, CDR2 SASEGT. Trimming took off 6 bases at V and 3 bases at J, with 15 bases between the two ends. The CDR3 here is CASSDIQANGNTIYF. CDR3 DNA: TGTGCCAGCAGCGACATACAGGCAAATGGAAACACCATATATTTT.

This clonotype was counted many times. This sequence joins TRBV6-6 and TRBJ2-3; D uncertain. Germline V lookup: CDR1 MNHNY, CDR2 SVGAGI (reference sequence). The CDR3 has 13 residues. V lost 6 bases, J lost 4 bases, and 11 bases lay in between. CDR3 sequence reads: CASSPIAADTQYF. The CDR3 nucleotides are TGTGCCAGCAGCCCAATAGCCGCAGATACGCAGTATTTT.